This entry lists 24 T cell receptor beta chains sequenced from one sample in a study of technical replicates of blood from several donors (dated by TCRdb to about 2017). The library was built by means of the immunoSEQ multiplex PCR assay. Not all clones reach the TCRdb copy of this immuneACCESS table, which keeps in-frame sequences only. Checked studies attribute under half of the gap to unresolved V genes and leave the rest unexplained. The sample table holds some 54,000 clones, of which around 93% were seen once. About 4% of the sample comes from the top ten. Sequencing was carried out using PBMCs. The receptors come from a human donor in good health. Some clones in this sample may be carry-over from other donors' samples.

V usage is TRBV19 and J usage is TRBJ1-1; D gene uncertain. Trimming pared 2 bases from V and 3 bases from J, leaving 4 bases between. Per the germline V gene, CDR1 is LNHDA and CDR2 is SQIVND (reference sequence). The CDR3 is 12 amino acids. In DNA form, the CDR3 reads TGTGCCAGTAGTATAAGAGACACTGAAGCTTTCTTT. Encoded protein: CASSIRDTEAFF.

V usage is TRBV6-4 and J usage is TRBJ1-2, with D hard to call. This CDR3 contains 12 residues. The germline V gene has CDR1 MRHNA and CDR2 SNTAGT. V lost 2 bases to trimming and J lost 8 bases, with 9 bases between them. CDR3 nucleotides: TGTGCCAGCAGTGACCAAGGAGGGGGCTACACCTTC. This translates into CASSDQGGGYTF.

The V gene is TRBV4-1, the J gene TRBJ2-1; 7 bases agree with TRBD2. Germline CDR1 and CDR2: MGHRA and YSYEKL. J was trimmed by 6 bases and V by 3 bases; bases with no gene match: 5. The CDR3 has 14 residues. In nucleotides, the CDR3 is TGCGCCAGCAGCCATGTGGGCGGGAGCAATGAGCAGTTCTTC. Translated: CASSHVGGSNEQFF.

The rearrangement links TRBV7-2 to TRBJ2-7; a weak D match, TRBD2 (6 bases). Trimming pared 5 bases from V and 5 bases from J, leaving 19 bases between. The CDR3 contains 15 residues. Per germline, CDR1 SGHTA and CDR2 FQGNSA. The CDR3 DNA is TGTGCCAGCAGCCCTACCCGGACTAATTCGGACGAGCAGTACTTC. It specifies CASSPTRTNSDEQYF. Supplemented by reference TRBV7-2 and TRBJ2-7, the full variable domain reads GAGVSQSPSNKVTEKGKDVELRCDPISGHTALYWYRQSLGQGLEFLIYFQGNSAPDKSGLPSDRFSAERTGGSVSTLTIQRTQQEDSAVYLCASSPTRTNSDEQYFGPGTRLTVT.

V and J are TRBV11-2 and TRBJ2-2; a weak D match, TRBD2 (5 bases). The V and J ends lost 5 bases and 7 bases respectively, with 17 bases between them. CDR1 SGHAT and CDR2 FQNNGV come from the germline V gene. CDR3 size: 15 residues. CDR3 loop: CASSIVATTVGELFF. Written as DNA, the CDR3 is TGTGCCAGCAGCATAGTAGCGACTACGGTCGGGGAGCTGTTTTTT.

This chain joins TRBV2 and TRBJ2-2, with TRBD2 matching 8 bases. The CDR3 sequence is 15 residues long. Germline V gene lookup returns CDR1 SNHLY and CDR2 FYNNEI. The V gene end was trimmed by 7 bases and the J gene end by 0 bases; junction bases not matched to a gene: 4. CDR3 amino acids: CASTAGGSNTGELFF. The CDR3 nucleotides are TGTGCCAGCACCGCGGGGGGCTCGAACACCGGGGAGCTGTTTTTT.

The J gene is TRBJ1-6, the V gene TRBV7-3; D gene uncertain. Germline V gene lookup returns CDR1 SGHTA and CDR2 FQGTGA. The CDR3 has 13 residues. Trimming shortened V by 2 bases and J by 10 bases, and 9 bases separated the two germline ends. DNA of the CDR3: TGTGCCAGCAGCTTATTTGAGGGCTCACCCCTCCACTTT. This gives the protein CASSLFEGSPLHF. Full variable domain (rest looked up from reference TRBV7-3 and TRBJ1-6): GAGVSQTPSNKVTEKGKYVELRCDPISGHTALYWYRQSLGQGPEFLIYFQGTGAADDSGLPNDRFFAVRPEGSVSTLKIQRTERGDSAVYLCASSLFEGSPLHFGNGTRLTVT.

The gene calls are TRBV9 and TRBJ2-1; D is perhaps TRBD2 (5 bases). Germline V gene sequence: CDR1 SGDLS, CDR2 YYNGEE. The CDR3 runs 13 residues. V was trimmed by 0 bases and J by 9 bases, leaving 10 bases between them. CDR3 DNA: TGTGCCAGCAGCGTAGCTCAACGGGGTGAGCAGTTCTTC. This sequence encodes CASSVAQRGEQFF.

This chain joins TRBV4-1 and TRBJ2-5, with 12 positions matching TRBD2. The V and J ends lost 0 bases and 5 bases, in that order; junction bases with no gene match: 10. This CDR3 region has 18 residues. Germline CDR1 MGHRA, CDR2 YSYEKL. In nucleotides, the CDR3 is TGCGCCAGCAGCCAAGATCTGCTAGCGGGGGGGTGGTGGGAGACCCAGTACTTC. Its translation is CASSQDLLAGGWWETQYF.

The J gene is TRBJ2-1, the V gene TRBV7-9, with D tentatively TRBD2 (5 bases). Germline CDR1 SEHNR, CDR2 FQNEAQ (reference sequence). The CDR3 has 14 residues. V was cut by 3 bases and J by 7 bases, with 13 bases left in between. CDR3 loop: CASSFMDGKNEQFF. CDR3 bases: TGTGCCAGCAGCTTCATGGACGGGAAAAATGAGCAGTTCTTC.

The chain employs TRBV6-5 and TRBJ1-1; the D is unclear. Deletions cut 6 bases from V and 4 bases from J, with 12 bases between. Germline V gene data show CDR1 as MNHEY and CDR2 as SVGAGI. CDR3 length: 13 residues. The CDR3 sequence: CASRPRWSTEAFF. The CDR3 region has the DNA TGTGCCAGCAGGCCGAGGTGGAGCACTGAAGCTTTCTTT.

The table lists this clone with a count of one. V gene TRBV23-1 combines with J gene TRBJ1-5; tentatively, D is TRBD1 (5 bases). TRBV23-1 is an ORF; its function is uncertain. The CDR3 has 20 residues. V was cut by 2 bases and J by 5 bases, with 28 bases left in between. The CDR3 DNA is TGCGCCAGCAGTCAAGGCGAGGGACGGGAGTTCGCACCCTTTGATCAGCCCCAGCATTTT. Its translation is CASSQGEGREFAPFDQPQHF.

The chain links TRBV29-1 to TRBJ2-7; the match to TRBD1 covers 12 bases. The CDR3 extends over 13 amino acids. Germline assignment: CDR1 SQVTM and CDR2 ANQGSEA. With V trimmed by 6 bases and J by 6 bases, 6 bases remained unmatched. CDR3: CSVPGQGASEQYF. CDR3 nucleotide sequence: TGCAGCGTACCGGGACAGGGGGCTAGCGAGCAGTACTTC.

The rearrangement joins TRBV10-3 to TRBJ2-1; 11 bases align to TRBD2. Germline V gene sequence: CDR1 ENHRY, CDR2 SYGVKD. V shed 6 bases and J 8 bases; nucleotides not matched to a gene: 9. The CDR3 totals 15 residues. The CDR3 loop is CAIRGLAGRDDEQFF. The CDR3, as DNA: TGTGCCATCAGAGGACTAGCGGGTAGGGACGATGAGCAGTTCTTC.

The chain is built from TRBV7-9 and TRBJ2-5, with TRBD1 matching 7 bases. Germline V lookup: CDR1 SEHNR, CDR2 FQNEAQ (reference sequence). The CDR3 covers 16 residues. Trimming removed 5 bases from V and 4 bases from J; junction bases left unmatched: 13. The CDR3: CASSKPDRLLRETQYF. CDR3 sequence (DNA): TGTGCCAGCAGCAAGCCGGACAGGCTACTTCGAGAGACCCAGTACTTC.

A few counts support this clone. V and J are TRBV4-2 and TRBJ1-6, with 9 bases lining up with TRBD1. CDR3 length: 14 amino acids. V lost 8 bases to trimming and J lost 4 bases; unmatched junction nucleotides: 3. The germline CDR1 and CDR2 sequences are LGHNA and YNFKEQ. This CDR3 is CASWGQGYNSPLHF. CDR3 bases: TGTGCCAGCTGGGGACAGGGATATAATTCACCCCTCCACTTT.

The V call is TRBV18, the J call TRBJ2-3; TRBD1 might be the D (5 bases). The CDR3 contains 14 residues. Germline lookup yields CDR1 KGHSH and CDR2 LQKENI. Trimming shortened V by 6 bases and J by 2 bases, and 12 bases separated the two germline ends. The CDR3 DNA is TGTGCCAGCTCGGGTCAGGGATACACAGATACGCAGTATTTT. Translated: CASSGQGYTDTQYF. The full variable domain, completed using reference TRBV18 and TRBJ2-3, is NAGVMQNPRHLVRRRGQEARLRCSPMKGHSHVYWYRQLPEEGLKFMVYLQKENIIDESGMPKERFSAEFPKEGPSILRIQQVVRGDSAAYFCASSGQGYTDTQYFGPGTRLTVL.

The chain links TRBV12-5 to TRBJ1-1; D is unclear. This CDR3 comprises 11 residues. Germline V gene sequence: CDR1 LGHNT, CDR2 FRNRAP. CDR3 bases: TGTGCCCAGGAGGTGAACACTGAAGCTTTCTTT. It encodes CAQEVNTEAFF.

The chain uses TRBV6-1 and TRBJ1-2, with 8 bases that match TRBD1. The CDR3 sequence is 13 residues long. In germline, CDR1 is MNHNS, CDR2 SASEGT. J lost 8 bases, V lost 5 bases, and 7 bases had no gene match. DNA for the CDR3: TGTGCCAGCAGTACCAGGGGGCAAGGAGGCTACACCTTC. It is translated as CASSTRGQGGYTF.

The gene calls are TRBV27 and TRBJ1-2; D perhaps matches TRBD1 (6 bases). CDR1 and CDR2 from the germline V gene are MNHEY and SMNVEV (reference sequence). CDR3 size: 15 residues. Trimming left V 5 bases short and J 7 bases short, with 20 bases between. CDR3 nucleotide sequence: TGTGCCAGCAGTCCGCGGGCAGGTGCAGGGGTTGGCTACACCTTC. Its translation: CASSPRAGAGVGYTF.

This clone has a count of ten or more. In DNA form, the CDR3 reads TGCGCCAGCAGCCCAGAAGAGGAGGGAAACTATGGCTACACCTTC. Its translation is CASSPEEEGNYGYTF. The chain links TRBV4-3 to TRBJ1-2; D unclear. Trimming took off 4 bases at V and 2 bases at J, with 14 bases between the two ends. CDR1 and CDR2 from the germline V gene are LGHNA and YSLEER. The CDR3 extends over 15 amino acids.

The chain has TRBV15 and TRBJ1-5, with D possibly matching TRBD1 (5 bases). The CDR3 loop spans 15 amino acids. Trimming left V 3 bases short and J 0 bases short, with 9 bases between. Germline V gives CDR1 LNHNV, CDR2 YYDKDF (reference sequence). Here the CDR3 reads CATSRGGGSNQPQHF. The CDR3 coding sequence is TGTGCCACCAGCAGGGGGGGTGGTAGCAATCAGCCCCAGCATTTT. Combining the CDR3 with reference TRBV15 and TRBJ1-5 gives the whole variable domain DAMVIQNPRYQVTQFGKPVTLSCSQTLNHNVMYWYQQKSSQAPKLLFHYYDKDFNNEADTPDNFQSRRPNTSFCFLDIRSPGLGDTAMYLCATSRGGGSNQPQHFGDGTRLSIL.

This clone was observed a handful of times. The chain has TRBV5-1 and TRBJ2-2, with 16 bases aligning to TRBD2. V dropped 4 bases and J dropped 1; count of bases not matched to a gene: 13. Germline-derived CDR1 and CDR2 are SGHRS and YFSETQ. CDR3 length: 21 residues. The CDR3 nucleotides read TGCGCCAGCAGCCCCGAACCCGGGACTAGCGGGAGGGTGGGGAACACCGGGGAGCTGTTTTTT. Amino acids: CASSPEPGTSGRVGNTGELFF.

The chain uses TRBV5-4 and TRBJ2-3, with a tentative D call TRBD2 (6 bases). The CDR3 extends over 15 amino acids. The germline V gene encodes CDR1 SGHNT and CDR2 YYREEE (reference sequence). V lost 0 bases and J lost 0, with 8 bases in between. The CDR3 coding sequence is TGTGCCAGCAGCTTGGCCGCGGGGAGCACAGATACGCAGTATTTT. It is translated as CASSLAAGSTDTQYF. The full variable domain, in which reference TRBV5-4 and TRBJ2-3 provide the parts outside the CDR3, is ETGVTQSPTHLIKTRGQQVTLRCSSQSGHNTVSWYQQALGQGPQFIFQYYREEENGRGNFPPRFSGLQFPNYSSELNVNALELDDSALYLCASSLAAGSTDTQYFGPGTRLTVL.